These T cell receptor beta chains were read from a single sample in a study of CD8 T cells in Susac syndrome. TCRdb itself ran the immunoSEQ multiplex PCR reads through MiXCR, one entry per CDR3 protein. The sample lists about 300,000 distinct CDR3 sequences, 70% to 90% occurring once. Sequencing was carried out using CD8+ T cells from PBMCs. These receptors all come from a human donor with multiple sclerosis. Both conserved end residues are part of each CDR3. Each record gives: clone size, V gene, J gene, CDR3 protein. Size values are once, few and many counts, or a class for expanded clones, and some rows have none.

clone size: .; V gene: TRBV20-1; J gene: TRBJ2-1; CDR3 protein: CSARGGTYNEQFF
clone size: once; V gene: TRBV28; J gene: TRBJ2-7; CDR3 protein: CASKPQTSGVTSQAYEQYF
clone size: .; V gene: TRBV7-6; J gene: TRBJ2-7; CDR3 protein: CASSSHRSYEQYF
clone size: .; V gene: TRBV19; J gene: TRBJ1-2; CDR3 protein: CASRTGQGLGLNYGYTF
clone size: .; V gene: TRBV19; J gene: TRBJ2-7; CDR3 protein: CAIRGHLAGGRSYEQYF
clone size: .; V gene: TRBV2; J gene: TRBJ1-4; CDR3 protein: CASSPGEGSDEKLFF
clone size: .; V gene: TRBV4-2; J gene: TRBJ1-1; CDR3 protein: CASSQVGEGKTYTEAFF
clone size: .; V gene: TRBV7-9; J gene: TRBJ2-1; CDR3 protein: CASSSGGRPDNEQFF
clone size: .; V gene: TRBV7-9; J gene: TRBJ2-7; CDR3 protein: CASSPPPGLAASSSYEQYF
clone size: .; V gene: TRBV12-3/TRBV12-4; J gene: TRBJ2-1; CDR3 protein: CASSADGTMGSYNEQFF
clone size: .; V gene: TRBV6-2/TRBV6-3; J gene: TRBJ1-2; CDR3 protein: CASSYTSGTGIPNNYGYTF
clone size: .; V gene: TRBV13; J gene: TRBJ2-7; CDR3 protein: CASSLERTYEQYF
clone size: .; V gene: TRBV10-3; J gene: TRBJ2-5; CDR3 protein: CAISEIETGVPNLQETQYF
clone size: .; V gene: TRBV9; J gene: TRBJ2-3; CDR3 protein: CASSVNGGATDTQYF
clone size: .; V gene: TRBV6-2/TRBV6-3; J gene: TRBJ2-5; CDR3 protein: CASSIPGLGETQYF
clone size: once; V gene: TRBV6-4; J gene: TRBJ2-1; CDR3 protein: CASSDGRESNEQFF
clone size: .; V gene: TRBV27; J gene: TRBJ2-7; CDR3 protein: CASSLSLALVGYEQYF
clone size: .; V gene: TRBV24-1; J gene: TRBJ2-2; CDR3 protein: CATGDRAHTGELFF
clone size: .; V gene: TRBV20-1; J gene: TRBJ2-1; CDR3 protein: CSARQLAGGFYNEQFF
clone size: .; V gene: TRBV29-1; J gene: TRBJ2-1; CDR3 protein: CSVEKGQGYNEQFF
clone size: .; V gene: TRBV28; J gene: TRBJ2-1; CDR3 protein: CASSSVAAPYNEQFF
clone size: once; V gene: TRBV7-9; J gene: TRBJ2-7; CDR3 protein: CASSPAGTRYYEQYF
clone size: .; V gene: TRBV7-2; J gene: TRBJ1-2; CDR3 protein: CASTPPGQGHYGYTF
clone size: .; V gene: TRBV19; J gene: TRBJ2-1; CDR3 protein: CASSMGQGSYNEQFF
clone size: once; V gene: TRBV3-1; J gene: TRBJ1-5; CDR3 protein: CASGPDGNQPQHF
clone size: .; V gene: TRBV27; J gene: TRBJ2-5; CDR3 protein: CASSSGLAGGHTETQYF
clone size: .; V gene: TRBV25-1; J gene: TRBJ2-2; CDR3 protein: CASSDMTGRTGELFF
clone size: once; V gene: TRBV6-2/TRBV6-3; J gene: TRBJ2-7; CDR3 protein: CASSPREFNEQYF
clone size: .; V gene: TRBV4-2; J gene: TRBJ2-5; CDR3 protein: CASSQDQAALGGTQYF
clone size: .; V gene: TRBV2; J gene: TRBJ2-1; CDR3 protein: CASSEASILAGNEQFF
clone size: .; V gene: TRBV29-1; J gene: TRBJ2-7; CDR3 protein: CSVGGPSYEQYF
clone size: .; V gene: TRBV6-5; J gene: TRBJ1-6; CDR3 protein: CASYGGRGGSPLHF
clone size: .; V gene: TRBV6-1; J gene: TRBJ2-7; CDR3 protein: CASSDFPENYEQYF
clone size: .; V gene: TRBV7-3; J gene: TRBJ2-5; CDR3 protein: CASSLTGPARVDETQYF
clone size: .; V gene: TRBV2; J gene: TRBJ2-3; CDR3 protein: CASNQGQVTDTQYF
clone size: .; V gene: TRBV12-3/TRBV12-4; J gene: TRBJ2-1; CDR3 protein: CASSLSPRNEQFF
clone size: .; V gene: TRBV7-9; J gene: TRBJ1-2; CDR3 protein: CASSSGQGPNYGYTF
clone size: .; V gene: TRBV12-3/TRBV12-4; J gene: TRBJ1-2; CDR3 protein: CASIPGTGGGYTF
clone size: once; V gene: TRBV7-2; J gene: TRBJ2-7; CDR3 protein: CASSSTSGYSDEQYF
clone size: .; V gene: TRBV5-5; J gene: TRBJ2-6; CDR3 protein: CASNMAGEGLSNVLTF
clone size: .; V gene: TRBV7-3; J gene: TRBJ2-2; CDR3 protein: CASSLIGTNTGELFF
clone size: .; V gene: TRBV7-8; J gene: TRBJ2-1; CDR3 protein: CASSLGGRSGSGYNEQFF
clone size: .; V gene: TRBV20-1; J gene: TRBJ2-7; CDR3 protein: CSARDHTKDTSGQYF
clone size: .; V gene: TRBV20-1; J gene: TRBJ2-7; CDR3 protein: CSAKGQGYEQYF
clone size: once; V gene: TRBV19; J gene: TRBJ2-2; CDR3 protein: CASSIDRAGTGELFF
clone size: .; V gene: TRBV28; J gene: TRBJ2-7; CDR3 protein: CASSFLTRPLEQYF
clone size: few; V gene: TRBV10-3; J gene: TRBJ2-5; CDR3 protein: CAISAGGQETQYF
clone size: once; V gene: TRBV27; J gene: TRBJ2-7; CDR3 protein: CASSLGRGLAGPGEYF
clone size: .; V gene: TRBV11-3; J gene: TRBJ2-1; CDR3 protein: CASSLDLAGGDYNEQFF
clone size: .; V gene: TRBV7-8; J gene: TRBJ2-3; CDR3 protein: CASSLAVLRAGERDTQYF
clone size: .; V gene: TRBV29-1; J gene: TRBJ2-4; CDR3 protein: CSVHPPWGGELAKNIQYF
clone size: few; V gene: TRBV6-2/TRBV6-3; J gene: TRBJ1-5; CDR3 protein: CATQPVFNQPQHF
clone size: .; V gene: TRBV5-1; J gene: TRBJ2-5; CDR3 protein: CASSFAHSGNQETQYF
clone size: .; V gene: TRBV6-2/TRBV6-3; J gene: TRBJ2-7; CDR3 protein: CASSQRAHYEQYF
clone size: .; V gene: TRBV6-5; J gene: TRBJ1-2; CDR3 protein: CASSRGGVGYTF
clone size: .; V gene: TRBV4-2; J gene: TRBJ2-5; CDR3 protein: CASSQERQGYLETQYF
clone size: few; V gene: TRBV6-2/TRBV6-3; J gene: TRBJ2-7; CDR3 protein: CASTETGGTYEQYF
clone size: once; V gene: TRBV20-1; J gene: TRBJ2-1; CDR3 protein: CSASRTGSRVGTRPSSSYNEQFF
clone size: .; V gene: TRBV6-2/TRBV6-3; J gene: TRBJ2-7; CDR3 protein: CASTLPGEVGSEQYF
clone size: .; V gene: TRBV5-8; J gene: TRBJ2-7; CDR3 protein: CASSNGLNYEQYF